This paragraph covers one T cell receptor (beta chain) sequence. Its antigen is currently unknown. TCRdb re-analysed the 5' RACE reads in MiXCR, keeping a single row per CDR3 protein. The sample contains about 210,000 distinct CDR3 sequences, around 26% of which appear only once. This sample stems from a study of T-cell memory formation after mild COVID-19. Study observations and caveats: Among CD4+ contracting clones, most were CM and EM, and CD8+ ones EMRA. Some responding clones appeared in pre-infection memory, suggesting cross-reactive memory joined.

V was clipped by 5 bases and J by 9 bases; unmatched bases: 13. CDR1 is SGHVS and CDR2 is FQNEAQ in the germline V gene. There are 16 residues in the CDR3. The chain recombines TRBV7-8 with TRBJ2-1; the match to TRBD1 covers 10 bases. The specimen was PBMCs or a T cell subset sorted from them (not recorded which). This sequence was found in an adult woman who had mild COVID-19 (a few samples of this study predate the infection). Cell type and time point are not known. In DNA, the CDR3 is TGTGCCAGCAGCCTACCCCGGGACAGGGGATACGGTGAGCAGTTCTTC. This sequence encodes CASSLPRDRGYGEQFF.